The TCR beta chain under discussion was sequenced for a study of TIL therapy for anti-PD-1-resistant metastatic lung cancer. Sequencing used immunoSEQ v3. Sequencing was performed with immunoSEQ multiplex PCR; in TCRdb, only in-frame clones are kept and a portion is missing. The sample records 55,000 or so clones, over 75% being singletons. This clone was detected once. Time point specified: pre-treatment sample, taken before nivolumab and TIL therapy. This CDR3 has 14 residues. Trimming pared 9 bases from V and 6 bases from J, leaving 18 bases between. Germline assignment: CDR1 SEHNR and CDR2 FQNEAQ (reference sequence).

The rearrangement uses TRBV7-9 and TRBJ2-1; weak D call: TRBD2 (7 bases). The material was blood, obtained at baseline. This sequence originates from a person aged 25-80 years with non-small cell lung cancer. The CDR3 loop is CARGGGSTGNEQFF. The CDR3 bases are TGTGCCAGGGGAGGGGGGAGTACGGGCAATGAGCAGTTCTTC.